Reported below is one T cell receptor (beta chain). Its antigen target is currently unknown. Within one base of it there is no much larger clone, and no base qualities were kept. TCR CDR3 regions were amplified from genomic DNA by multiplex PCR using the deep immunoSEQ assay. For each cell subset, the extracted genomic DNA was distributed evenly across all wells of several immunoSEQ 96-well plates, and each plate served as one replicate. For sorted subsets, approximately 200 ng of genomic DNA, equivalent to 25,000 to 35,000 T cell genomes, went into each replicate PCR. Purified libraries were measured with a Qubit 3.0 fluorometer, size-checked on a Bioanalyzer 2100, and measured again with the KAPA Library Quantification kit. Each immunoSEQ 96-well plate was sequenced on its own single-read 150-cycle Illumina NextSeq 550 flow cell. As for how the authors treated the data: Because the immunoSEQ output held only junctional sequences and lacked quality scores, the filtering could not match the filtering applied to full-length reads. Sequences were annotated with PyIR, a Python wrapper for IgBLAST v1.9, and V/J genes and CDR3 were assigned using IMGT germline references. Reads were removed for weak V/J assignments (E-value above 1e-6), missing CDR3, stop codons, out-of-frame junctions, or ambiguous translated residues. V3J clonotypes were defined as sequences sharing the same inferred V gene, J gene, and CDR3 amino acid sequence. To compute the percentage overlap between repertoires, the number of shared unique clonotypes was divided by the size of the smaller repertoire. RTK rarefaction, the Chao1 estimator, and Recon v2.1 estimates of unobserved clonotypes were used to assess repertoire richness. OLGA was used to compute generation probabilities for all TCRbeta clonotypes that the gDNA method yielded from a handful of donors. What TCRdb holds here is the immuneACCESS table cut down to in-frame rearrangements. Part of the clones is not present; checked against another copy, under half of the missing clones reflect an unresolved V gene, and the others are unexplained. V, J and clone size are taken as reported in that table, and D and trimming were inferred from the DNA itself. The sample data list some 800,000 clones, and more than 85% of these were observed just once. About 25% of the sample lies in the top ten.

CD8 naive samples consisted of CD45RO-negative cells that were positively selected for CCR7, yielding a CD45RA+CCR7+ population without TemRA cells. The donors were healthy, HIV-negative adults with no recently reported acute infections or vaccinations. Every donor was a Caucasian adult residing in Nashville, Tennessee, USA. Blood was collected by leukapheresis, and PBMCs were isolated by Ficoll-Histopaque density gradient centrifugation and then cryopreserved in liquid nitrogen vapor phase. Purity and quantity of every magnetically sorted T cell population were checked by analytical flow cytometry. Genomic DNA was isolated from each sorted fraction and quantified by UV absorbance on a Nanodrop 2000c. This specimen comes from a study of shared clonotypes between healthy human individuals (TCRdb year 2020). About the full investigation: A few men and two women, aged 18 to 49 years, made up the cohort. For each donor, CD4 naive and CD4 memory were each given three plates, CD8 naive was given two plates, and CD8 memory was given one plate. Blood TCR repertoires of a handful of healthy adults were deeply sequenced to estimate repertoire size and the extent of clonotype sharing between individuals. Different laboratories and diverse techniques were used to prepare libraries and sequence TCR repertoires, to increase sequencing depth and limit assay-specific biases. Between about 0.8 and 8.9 billion PBMCs per donor were obtained by leukapheresis. The full study reports these points: Larger estimated clonotype richness was generally found for naive subsets than for memory subsets. Pairwise subsampling led to the expectation that sequencing depth would affect the degree of clonotype sharing among donors. The small number of donors limited the genetic and exposure-history diversity represented. Only blood was sampled, and tissue TCR repertoires likely differ from those in blood. Higher generation probabilities were observed for clonotypes shared by all four sorted-subset donors than for non-shared clonotypes. Sharing across several donors was observed for approximately 4.6% of naive CD4, under 4% of naive CD8, 2% to 2.5% of memory CD4, and around 0.4% of memory CD8 clonotypes. Incomplete sequencing was indicated by rarefaction of sorted-subset datasets, despite the large sequencing depth.

According to the germline V gene, CDR1 reads SGHAT and CDR2 reads FQNNGV. A distance of 13 bases separates the germline ends of V and J, which lose 5 bases and 5 bases respectively. From cysteine to phenylalanine, the CDR3 is 14 amino acids long. The kept DNA is CDR3 alone, 42 bases in frame from the first base. This TCR was recovered from a man younger than 40 in good health. The chain is made from TRBV11-2 and TRBJ1-5, with the D gene call left open. Sequences were obtained from naive CD8+ T cells sorted from blood. In the paper's terms, the cell subset or site label means: CD45RA+CCR7+. The CDR3 here reads CASSPHTGDQPQHF. The bases are TGTGCCAGCAGCCCGCATACCGGGGATCAGCCCCAGCATTTT.